This T cell receptor beta chain comes out of a study of graft-versus-host responses after intestinal transplantation. Study-level information: Every transplant recipient was induced with anti-thymocyte globulin, then maintained on tacrolimus and steroids for about 3 years. Study results and limitations: Clonal ratios of graft-versus-host to host-versus-graft in allografts were high for patients exhibiting graft-donor T cell macrochimerism.

The CDR3 totals 14 residues. Germline V gene data show CDR1 as WSHSY and CDR2 as SAAADI. Losses at the gene ends were 7 bases for V and 3 bases for J; bases not matched to a gene: 3. With respect to this clone: No antigen is known for it.

The repertoire was sequenced with immunoSEQ multiplex PCR; TCRdb's copy has only in-frame clones and lacks some. The repertoire consists of 15,000 or so clones, with approximately 80% occurring once and the leading ten covering less than 5%. From the graft tissue, intraepithelial and lamina propria lymphocytes were released through processing. The clonotype originates from a human patient who received an intestinal transplant, so some T cells may come from the graft donor. The chain recombines TRBV10-2 with TRBJ2-1; 10 bases line up with TRBD2. This material consisted of ileum tissue, taken roughly 28 days after intestinal transplant. In DNA form, the CDR3 reads TGCGCCAGCACCCGGACTAGCGGCTACAATGAGCAGTTCTTC. It is translated as CASTRTSGYNEQFF.